The source of this T cell receptor (beta chain) is a study of T cell responses to AZD1222 COVID-19 vaccine. Details on this clone: Its target is not known.

V lost 5 bases, J lost 5 bases, and 18 bases lay in between. The CDR3 runs to 15 residues. Germline assignment: CDR1 SGHTA and CDR2 FQGTGA. General study results and limits: Reportedly, nearly half the spike-specific TCRs target unmutated variant regions. Spike-specific TCR breadth rose after two AZD1222 doses, and depth rose as well.

Clones were sequenced by immunoSEQ multiplex PCR, and TCRdb holds only the in-frame ones, with some missing. There are around 110,000 clones in the sample; 70% to 90% occur only once, and around 3.9% lies in the top ten. This sequence originates from an adult in good health. The gene calls are TRBV7-3 and TRBJ1-1; possible D gene TRBD1, 5 bases. Specimen: peripheral blood, collected on day 0 of MenACWY control vaccination. Here the CDR3 DNA reads TGTGCCAGCAGCCCTTTAATCGTTGGGGGTACTGAAGCTTTCTTT. It encodes CASSPLIVGGTEAFF.